This T cell receptor (beta chain) is from a study of OX40 agonist ivuxolimab in advanced cancers. Clones were read by immunoSEQ multiplex PCR, and TCRdb kept only the in-frame ones, dropping some. Of about 64,000 clones in the sample, roughly 86% were seen once. This CDR3 has 16 residues. CDR1 is ENHRY, CDR2 SYGVKD, per germline. V was cut by 0 bases and J by 3 bases, with 13 bases left in between. Patients were ineligible given autoimmune disease history or systemic immunosuppression. V gene TRBV10-3 combines with J gene TRBJ2-3; tentative D call: TRBD2 (6 bases). The source material was CD4+ or CD8+ T cells sorted from blood, sampled in a trial of the OX40 agonist ivuxolimab. This TCR came from an adult with an advanced solid tumor such as melanoma, head and neck, liver or kidney cancer. CDR3 in DNA: TGTGCCATCAGTGAGTCGCGACTAGTAAGAACAGATACGCAGTATTTT. Translating gives CAISESRLVRTDTQYF.